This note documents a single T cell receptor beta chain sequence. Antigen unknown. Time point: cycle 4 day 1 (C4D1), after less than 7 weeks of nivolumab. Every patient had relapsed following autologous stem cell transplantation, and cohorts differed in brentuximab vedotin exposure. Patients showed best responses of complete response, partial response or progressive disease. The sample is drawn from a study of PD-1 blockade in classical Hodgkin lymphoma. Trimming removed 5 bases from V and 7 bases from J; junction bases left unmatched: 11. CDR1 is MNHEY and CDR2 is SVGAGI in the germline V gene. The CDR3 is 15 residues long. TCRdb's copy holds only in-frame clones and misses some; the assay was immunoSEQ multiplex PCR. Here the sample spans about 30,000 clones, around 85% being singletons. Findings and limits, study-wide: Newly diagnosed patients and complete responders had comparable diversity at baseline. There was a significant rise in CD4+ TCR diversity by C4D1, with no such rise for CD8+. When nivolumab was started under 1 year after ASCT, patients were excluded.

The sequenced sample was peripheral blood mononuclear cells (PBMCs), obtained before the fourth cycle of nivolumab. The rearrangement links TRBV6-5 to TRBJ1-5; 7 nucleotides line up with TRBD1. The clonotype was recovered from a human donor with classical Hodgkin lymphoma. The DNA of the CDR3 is TGTGCCAGCAGTCAAGACAGGGTACTAACACAGCCCCAGCATTTT. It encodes CASSQDRVLTQPQHF.